Below, 6 T cell receptor beta chains from the same sample are listed, as sequenced in a study of cytomegalovirus exposure and HLA in healthy donors. Primers for the PCR totalled 60 Vbeta and 13 Jbeta. Here immunoSEQ multiplex PCR was the method, and the copy in TCRdb shows in-frame clones only, minus some. This sample yields 50,000 to 70,000 clones, of which under 90% are seen a single time; nearly 4% belongs to the top ten. Material: PBMCs. Receptors originate from a woman between 35 and 50 years old in good health and CMV-seronegative.

As DNA, the CDR3 is TGCGCCAGCAGGCCCGTCGGGACAGGGAACTACAATGAGCAGTTCTTC. Translation: CASRPVGTGNYNEQFF. V gene TRBV4-1 combines with J gene TRBJ2-1; 9 nucleotides match TRBD1. The V segment lost 6 bases and the J segment 3 bases; nucleotides outside the gene matches: 9. The CDR3 has 16 residues. CDR1 MGHRA and CDR2 YSYEKL come from the germline V gene.

J is TRBJ2-5 and V is TRBV5-1; D possibly corresponds to TRBD1 (6 bases). The J call is doubtful: the DNA matches TRBJ2-7 better. CDR1 and CDR2 from the germline V gene are SGHRS and YFSETQ. There are 15 residues in the CDR3. The CDR3, as DNA: TGCGCCAGCAGCTCAGCGCCGACAGGTTCCTACGAGCAGTACTTC. It is translated as CASSSAPTGSYEQYF.

The V call is TRBV6-5, the J call TRBJ1-5, with D perhaps matching TRBD1 (6 bases). This CDR3 comprises 13 residues. Germline loops: CDR1 MNHEY, CDR2 SVGAGI. The V gene lost 6 bases and the J gene lost 7 bases, with 13 bases spanning the gap. CDR3 region: CASRGGLEQPQHF. The CDR3 coding sequence is TGTGCCAGCAGGGGGGGGCTAGAACAGCCCCAGCATTTT.

In DNA form, the CDR3 reads TGTGCCAGCAGTGAGGACATAAACTATGGCTACACCTTC. This sequence encodes CASSEDINYGYTF. The chain has TRBV9 and TRBJ1-2; perhaps TRBD1 as D (5 bases). V was shortened by 5 bases and J by 2 bases, with 10 bases between the two germline ends. The CDR3 has 13 residues. Germline values: CDR1 SGDLS, CDR2 YYNGEE.

The V and J genes are TRBV15 and TRBJ2-5; the match to TRBD1 covers 9 bases. The CDR3 is 14 residues long. Germline V gives CDR1 LNHNV, CDR2 YYDKDF (reference sequence). Unmatched junction bases numbered 5, after V lost 0 bases and J lost 9 bases. The DNA of the CDR3 is TGTGCCACCAGCAGAGATCTACAGGGGGCGGCCCAGTACTTC. It encodes CATSRDLQGAAQYF.

Details on this clone: The junction differs from germline at one of its ends, possibly a read error. This chain connects TRBV7-9 to TRBJ2-1, with D possibly matching TRBD1 (5 bases). This CDR3 has 12 residues. Germline V gene sequence: CDR1 SEHNR, CDR2 FQNEAQ (reference sequence). CDR3 nucleotide sequence: TGTGTCAGCAGTTTAATATCTACAGGGCAGTTCTTC. It translates to CVSSLISTGQFF.